This entry is about one T cell receptor (beta chain). What it binds is not known. TCRdb reprocessed the reads via MiXCR and lists one record per CDR3 protein. The sample yields a few hundred thousand distinct CDR3 sequences, 29% seen once. This sample is drawn from a study of T cell repertoires in cytomegalovirus infection. The CDR3 runs to 18 residues. Per the germline V gene, CDR1 is MNHNY and CDR2 is SVGAGI (reference sequence). The V gene end was trimmed by 6 bases and the J gene end by 4 bases; junction bases not matched to a gene: 15. The receptor's source is a human donor in good health (CMV status not recorded). Some clones in this sample may be carry-over from other donors' samples. Specimen: cultured PBMCs, collected from culture after CMV antigen stimulation. The genes are TRBV6-6 and TRBJ2-5, with 12 bases matching TRBD2. The CDR3, as DNA: TGTGCCAGCAGCGAACTCAGTTCTAGCGGGAGGGGGCCAGAGACCCAGTACTTC. Translation gives CASSELSSSGRGPETQYF.